This T cell receptor (beta chain) was profiled in a study of monozygotic twins with inflammatory bowel disease. Eight cDNA synthesis reactions were run for every sample. TCRdb reprocessed the 5' RACE reads, with one entry per CDR3 protein and no DNA. The sample table sets out some 440,000 distinct CDR3 sequences. Concerning this clonotype itself: Its antigen remains unidentified.

Points from the study as a whole: Among patients, repertoires may have gained variability from differing immunosuppressive treatments.

Sequencing input: blood. The receptor was derived from a human donor with ulcerative colitis or Crohn's disease, or a healthy co-twin of an affected twin (not recorded which).

This CDR3 is CASAGQGVSEQFF. The chain combines TRBV7-2 with TRBJ2-1; TCRdb indicates TRBD1, and absent DNA this call remains unverified. The CDR3 is 13 amino acids. Germline values: CDR1 SGHTA, CDR2 FQGNSA. The variable domain in full, completed from reference TRBV7-2 and TRBJ2-1, reads GAGVSQSPSNKVTEKGKDVELRCDPISGHTALYWYRQSLGQGLEFLIYFQGNSAPDKSGLPSDRFSAERTGGSVSTLTIQRTQQEDSAVYLCASAGQGVSEQFFGPGTRLTVL.